One sample yielded the 27 T cell receptor beta chains listed below, sequenced in a study of CD8 T cells in Susac syndrome. The RNA, about 0.5 to 1 ug, was put through reverse transcription using random hexamers. TCRdb used MiXCR to reprocess the immunoSEQ multiplex PCR reads, holding one entry per CDR3 protein. Of under 550,000 distinct CDR3 sequences detected, roughly 85% appear once; the ten largest clones hold 0.09% to 0.15%. Sequenced material: CD8+ T cells from PBMCs. These receptors were taken from a human donor with multiple sclerosis.

J is TRBJ1-4 and V is TRBV6-5; D not certain. Per germline, CDR1 MNHEY and CDR2 SVGAGI. The CDR3 contains 16 residues. Trimming took off 0 bases at V and 7 bases at J, with 15 bases between the two ends. The CDR3 coding sequence is TGTGCCAGCAGTTACTCGACGCCCCCGGGAGGTGAAAAACTGTTTTTT. Translated: CASSYSTPPGGEKLFF.

This chain connects TRBV9 to TRBJ1-5; D remains unclear. The CDR3 covers 15 residues. Looked up from germline, CDR1 is SGDLS and CDR2 is YYNGEE. The V end lost 1 base, the J end lost 1 base, and 9 bases lay between the germline ends. This chain's CDR3 is CASSVSEESNQPQHF. CDR3 bases: TGTGCCAGCAGCGTATCAGAGGAAAGCAATCAGCCCCAGCATTTT.

The V and J genes are TRBV4-1 and TRBJ1-5, with D perhaps matching TRBD1 (6 bases). The CDR3 runs 15 residues. Germline values: CDR1 MGHRA, CDR2 YSYEKL. Trimming cost V 2 bases and J 3 bases, with 11 bases left between them. The CDR3 protein is CASSQTTGNNQPQHF. CDR3 bases: TGCGCCAGCAGCCAAACCACAGGGAACAATCAGCCCCAGCATTTT.

CDR3 sequence: CASSSFNLDEQFF. The CDR3 DNA sequence: TGTGCCAGCAGCAGCTTCAACCTGGATGAGCAGTTCTTC. J is TRBJ2-1 and V is TRBV13; D gene uncertain. Trimming left V 5 bases short and J 8 bases short, with 13 bases between. The germline V gene has CDR1 PRHDT and CDR2 FYEKMQ (reference sequence). The CDR3 is 13 amino acids.

V and J are TRBV27 and TRBJ1-6; TRBD1 agrees at 7 bases. With V trimmed by 7 bases and J by 5 bases, 5 bases remained unmatched. CDR1 MNHEY and CDR2 SMNVEV come from the germline V gene (reference sequence). This CDR3 region has 14 residues. CDR3: CASTYGTDNSPLHF. The CDR3, as DNA: TGTGCCAGCACTTACGGGACAGATAATTCACCCCTCCACTTT.

The chain carries TRBV4-1 and TRBJ1-2; 10 bases map to TRBD1. Trimming at V came to 1 base and at J to 4 bases, leaving 3 bases not matched to a gene. Germline values: CDR1 MGHRA, CDR2 YSYEKL. The CDR3 runs to 15 residues. Written as DNA, the CDR3 is TGCGCCAGCAGCCAAGGAAGACAGGGGGCCTATGGCTACACCTTC. It encodes CASSQGRQGAYGYTF.

CDR3 sequence (DNA): TGTGCCAGCAGTTTGGGGGTTGCGGCTAGCGCGAGGACAGATACGCAGTATTTT. Translation gives CASSLGVAASARTDTQYF. The chain carries TRBV28 and TRBJ2-3; TRBD2 might be the D (6 bases). The CDR3 has 18 residues. The V and J ends lost 3 bases and 3 bases respectively, with 22 bases between them. CDR1 MDHEN and CDR2 SYDVKM come from the germline V gene.

The chain combines TRBV7-6 with TRBJ2-3, with D unresolved. V was pared by 1 base and J by 0 bases, with 11 bases between. Per germline, CDR1 SGHVS and CDR2 FNYEAQ. This CDR3 contains 16 residues. CDR3 loop: CASSLVTDSSTDTQYF. The CDR3 nucleotides are TGTGCCAGCAGCTTAGTGACGGATAGCAGCACAGATACGCAGTATTTT.

In this sample, this clonotype turned up a few times. V is TRBV27 and J is TRBJ1-2; D might be TRBD1 (5 bases). The CDR3 spans 13 residues. The germline gives CDR1 MNHEY, CDR2 SMNVEV (reference sequence). V was clipped by 6 bases and J by 1 base, with 9 bases between them. The CDR3 is CASSPQGNYGYTF. CDR3 DNA sequence: TGTGCCAGCAGCCCCCAGGGTAACTATGGCTACACCTTC.

CDR3 DNA sequence: TGTGCCAGCAGCTTATGGGACGCCGGGGAGCTGTTTTTT. Protein sequence: CASSLWDAGELFF. The chain carries TRBV7-8 and TRBJ2-2; D might be TRBD1 or TRBD2, each matching 5 bases. Trimming pared 2 bases from V and 6 bases from J, leaving 7 bases between. The CDR3 has 13 amino acids. Germline values: CDR1 SGHVS, CDR2 FQNEAQ.

The chain has TRBV15 and TRBJ2-3, with no clear D. CDR1 is LNHNV, CDR2 YYDKDF, per germline (reference sequence). Trimming took off 0 bases at V and 0 bases at J, with 10 bases between the two ends. CDR3 length equals 16 residues. CDR3 sequence reads: CATSRDYLASTDTQYF. CDR3 DNA sequence: TGTGCCACCAGCAGAGATTATTTAGCTAGCACAGATACGCAGTATTTT. The full variable domain, its missing parts supplied by reference TRBV15 and TRBJ2-3, is DAMVIQNPRYQVTQFGKPVTLSCSQTLNHNVMYWYQQKSSQAPKLLFHYYDKDFNNEADTPDNFQSRRPNTSFCFLDIRSPGLGDTAMYLCATSRDYLASTDTQYFGPGTRLTVL.

The chain links TRBV27 to TRBJ1-1, with D uncertain. Germline V gives CDR1 MNHEY, CDR2 SMNVEV (reference sequence). Trimming removed 6 bases at V and 5 bases at J, with 19 bases between. The CDR3 sequence is 15 residues long. The CDR3 region has the DNA TGTGCCAGCAGCAGCAAACTGGCCGGGGTTACTGAAGCTTTCTTT. Its translation is CASSSKLAGVTEAFF.

The genes are TRBV15 and TRBJ1-2; maybe TRBD1 (6 bases). The CDR3 totals 15 residues. Trimming removed 3 bases at V and 5 bases at J, with 16 bases between. CDR1 LNHNV and CDR2 YYDKDF come from the germline V gene (reference sequence). For the CDR3, the DNA is TGTGCCACCAGCAGTGGGGGGGGCGCGGGGTATGGCTACACCTTC. Translation: CATSSGGGAGYGYTF.

The chain has TRBV20-1 and TRBJ2-3, with D perhaps TRBD1 or TRBD2 (5 bases each). The CDR3 sequence is 13 residues long. Germline CDR1 and CDR2: DFQATT and SNEGSKA (reference sequence). V lost 2 bases, J lost 6 bases, and 12 bases lay in between. The CDR3 protein is CSARHGDRDTQYF. CDR3 DNA sequence: TGCAGTGCTAGACACGGGGACCGCGATACGCAGTATTTT.

J is TRBJ2-3 and V is TRBV7-2, with TRBD2 matching 8 bases. The CDR3 runs to 18 residues. J gave up 1 base and V 2 bases, and 11 bases lay outside the gene matches. Germline loops: CDR1 SGHTA, CDR2 FQGNSA. The CDR3 loop reads CASSLPREAGAGTDTQYF. The CDR3 DNA is TGTGCCAGCAGCTTACCCCGGGAAGCGGGAGCGGGCACAGATACGCAGTATTTT.

The V gene is TRBV5-5, the J gene TRBJ1-2; D might be TRBD1 (6 bases). Germline loops: CDR1 SGHKS, CDR2 YYEKEE (reference sequence). The CDR3 totals 13 residues. The germline V and J ends were trimmed by 7 bases and 3 bases, with 13 bases remaining between them. The CDR3 nucleotides read TGTGCCAGCGAGAACAGGGTGGACTATGGCTACACCTTC. This codes for CASENRVDYGYTF.

V is TRBV13 and J is TRBJ2-7, with D maybe TRBD1 (6 bases). This CDR3 comprises 14 residues. Germline V gene lookup returns CDR1 PRHDT and CDR2 FYEKMQ (reference sequence). V was trimmed by 4 bases and J by 2 bases, leaving 12 bases between them. This CDR3 is CASSSRTDAYEQYF. The CDR3 coding sequence is TGTGCCAGCAGCTCGAGGACAGATGCCTACGAGCAGTACTTC.

The chain combines TRBV12-3 or TRBV12-4 with TRBJ2-5; TRBD1 agrees at 7 bases. V gave up 4 bases and J gave up 1 base; unmatched junction bases: 12. The CDR3 runs to 17 residues. The CDR3 sequence is CASSSTEQGEGQETQYF. In DNA form, the CDR3 reads TGTGCCAGCAGTTCCACGGAGCAGGGGGAAGGCCAAGAGACCCAGTACTTC.

This clonotype has a single count. V gene TRBV27 combines with J gene TRBJ2-7, with D perhaps assigned TRBD1 or TRBD2 (5 bases each). The V gene lost 3 bases and the J gene lost 6 bases, with 12 bases spanning the gap. The CDR3 runs 13 residues. Germline CDR1 and CDR2: MNHEY and SMNVEV (reference sequence). The CDR3 here is CASSFLGVGEQYF. The CDR3 nucleotides are TGTGCCAGCAGTTTCTTGGGGGTTGGCGAGCAGTACTTC.

The rearrangement joins TRBV12-3 or TRBV12-4 to TRBJ1-1; possible D gene TRBD1, 5 bases. The germline V and J ends were trimmed by 2 bases and 12 bases, with 16 bases remaining between them. The CDR3 totals 13 residues. CDR3 sequence: CASSLMSSGMSFF. In nucleotides, the CDR3 is TGTGCCAGCAGTTTAATGAGTTCAGGGATGTCTTTCTTT.

The gene calls are TRBV5-1 and TRBJ1-1, with 10 nucleotides matching TRBD1. Germline CDR1 and CDR2: SGHRS and YFSETQ. The CDR3 is 15 residues long. The ends lost 2 bases at V and 5 bases at J; junction bases unmatched: 6. The CDR3 DNA reads as TGCGCCAGCAGCTTTAGACAGGGGGCGGCTACTGAAGCTTTCTTT. Translated, it gives CASSFRQGAATEAFF.

The chain links TRBV28 to TRBJ2-1, with D unresolved. Trimming stripped 5 bases from V and 0 bases from J, with 11 bases between. The CDR3 is made up of 15 amino acids. Looked up from germline, CDR1 is MDHEN and CDR2 is SYDVKM. The CDR3 reads CASSRESYSYNEQFF. The CDR3 nucleotides read TGTGCCAGCAGTCGAGAAAGTTACTCCTACAATGAGCAGTTCTTC.

V and J are TRBV3-1 and TRBJ2-7; 10 nucleotides match TRBD1. J lost 0 bases, V lost 4 bases, and 9 bases had no gene match. The germline gives CDR1 LGHDT, CDR2 YNNKEL (reference sequence). The CDR3 is made up of 17 amino acids. The CDR3 here is CASSPSWGQGSSYEQYF. The CDR3 nucleotides are TGTGCCAGCAGCCCGAGTTGGGGACAGGGGAGCTCCTACGAGCAGTACTTC.

J is TRBJ2-6 and V is TRBV6-1, with D uncertain. From germline, CDR1 is MNHNS and CDR2 SASEGT. Trimming removed 7 bases at V and 0 bases at J, with 4 bases between. The CDR3 loop spans 13 amino acids. The CDR3 spells CASTNSGANVLTF. The CDR3 bases are TGTGCCAGCACTAACTCTGGGGCCAACGTCCTGACTTTC.

This clonotype was recorded once. The CDR3 protein is CASSESYGAPYGYTF. The CDR3, as DNA: TGTGCCAGCAGTGAATCTTATGGGGCCCCCTATGGCTACACCTTC. The chain uses TRBV2 and TRBJ1-2; tentative D call: TRBD1 (5 bases). Germline CDR1 SNHLY, CDR2 FYNNEI. This CDR3 is 15 amino acids long. The germline V and J ends were trimmed by 2 bases and 4 bases, with 14 bases remaining between them.

The chain couples TRBV7-9 to TRBJ1-5; 11 bases agree with TRBD1. Per the germline V gene, CDR1 is SEHNR and CDR2 is FQNEAQ (reference sequence). The J segment lost 5 bases and the V segment lost 5 bases, leaving 5 bases of the junction unmatched. CDR3 length equals 15 residues. CDR3 in DNA: TGTGCCAGCAGCCCCGGACAGGGGGCCGATCAGCCCCAGCATTTT. It translates to CASSPGQGADQPQHF. The full variable domain, rest sourced from reference TRBV7-9 and TRBJ1-5, is DTGVSQNPRHKITKRGQNVTFRCDPISEHNRLYWYRQTLGQGPEFLTYFQNEAQLEKSRLLSDRFSAERPKGSFSTLEIQRTEQGDSAMYLCASSPGQGADQPQHFGDGTRLSIL.

This clonotype has more than one count but fewer than ten. This rearrangement joins TRBV6-2 or TRBV6-3 to TRBJ1-5; TRBD1 is a possible D gene (5 bases). Germline V gene data show CDR1 as MNHEY and CDR2 as SVGEGT. Trimming cost V 2 bases and J 5 bases, with 10 bases left between them. The CDR3 length is 14 residues. CDR3 residues: CASSYGRRDQPQHF. In DNA, the CDR3 is TGTGCCAGCAGTTACGGTCGCAGGGATCAGCCCCAGCATTTT.